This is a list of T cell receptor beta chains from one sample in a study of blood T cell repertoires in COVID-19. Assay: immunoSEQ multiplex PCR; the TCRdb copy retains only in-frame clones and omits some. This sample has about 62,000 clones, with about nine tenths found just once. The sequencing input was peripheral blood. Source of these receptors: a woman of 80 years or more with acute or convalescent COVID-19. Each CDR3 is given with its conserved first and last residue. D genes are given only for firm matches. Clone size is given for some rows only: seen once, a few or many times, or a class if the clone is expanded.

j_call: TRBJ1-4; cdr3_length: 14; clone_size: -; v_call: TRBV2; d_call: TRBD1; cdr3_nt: TGTGCCAGCAGTGTCGGACAGGGATACGAAAAACTGTTTTTT; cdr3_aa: CASSVGQGYEKLFF
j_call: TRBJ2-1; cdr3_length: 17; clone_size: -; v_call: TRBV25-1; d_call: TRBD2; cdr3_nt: TGTGCCAGCAGCCCAGGGTGGCTAGCGGGAGGGTACAATGAGCAGTTCTTC; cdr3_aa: CASSPGWLAGGYNEQFF
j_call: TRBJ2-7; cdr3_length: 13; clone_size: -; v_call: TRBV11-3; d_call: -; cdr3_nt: TGTGCCAGCAACAAACCGGGGTCCCACGAGCAGTACTTC; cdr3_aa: CASNKPGSHEQYF
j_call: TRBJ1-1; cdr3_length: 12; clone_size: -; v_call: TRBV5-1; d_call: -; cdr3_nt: TGCGCCAGCAGTTCAGGGTCCGCGCCCGCTTTCTTT; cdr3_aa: CASSSGSAPAFF
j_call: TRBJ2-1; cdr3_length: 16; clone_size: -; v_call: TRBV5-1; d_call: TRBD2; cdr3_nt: TGCGCCAGCAGCTTGGGGGGTGGACTAGCGGGAAGTGAGCAGTTCTTC; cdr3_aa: CASSLGGGLAGSEQFF
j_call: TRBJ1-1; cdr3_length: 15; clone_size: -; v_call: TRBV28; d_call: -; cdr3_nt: TGTGCCAGCAGCCCCGGGCGGGCTTTTTACACTGAAGCTTTCTTT; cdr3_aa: CASSPGRAFYTEAFF
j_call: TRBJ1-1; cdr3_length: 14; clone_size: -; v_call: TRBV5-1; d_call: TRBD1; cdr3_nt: TGCGCCAGCAGCTTCCGACAGGGAAACACTGAAGCTTTCTTT; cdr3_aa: CASSFRQGNTEAFF
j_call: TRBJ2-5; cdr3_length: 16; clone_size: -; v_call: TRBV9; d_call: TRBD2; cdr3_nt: TGTGCCAGCAGCGTCGGACTAGCGGGGGGAGGTGAGACCCAGTACTTC; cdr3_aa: CASSVGLAGGGETQYF
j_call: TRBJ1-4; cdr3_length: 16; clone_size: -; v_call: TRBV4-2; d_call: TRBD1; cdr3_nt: TGTGCCAGCAGCCAAGGGACCACAGGGGCAAATGAAAAACTGTTTTTT; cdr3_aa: CASSQGTTGANEKLFF
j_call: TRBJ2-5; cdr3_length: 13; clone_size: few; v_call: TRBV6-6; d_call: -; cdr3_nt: TGTGCCAGCACGGGTAGGATCCAAGAGACCCAGTACTTC; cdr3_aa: CASTGRIQETQYF
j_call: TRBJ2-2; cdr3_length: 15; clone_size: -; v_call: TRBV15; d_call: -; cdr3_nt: TGTGCCACCAGCAGAGACAGGGTTGACACCGGGGAGCTGTTTTTT; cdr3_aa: CATSRDRVDTGELFF
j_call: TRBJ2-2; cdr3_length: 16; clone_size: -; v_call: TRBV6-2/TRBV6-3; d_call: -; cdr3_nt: TGTGCCAGCAGTTACTCGCGCAGGACGAACACCGGGGAGCTGTTTTTT; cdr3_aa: CASSYSRRTNTGELFF